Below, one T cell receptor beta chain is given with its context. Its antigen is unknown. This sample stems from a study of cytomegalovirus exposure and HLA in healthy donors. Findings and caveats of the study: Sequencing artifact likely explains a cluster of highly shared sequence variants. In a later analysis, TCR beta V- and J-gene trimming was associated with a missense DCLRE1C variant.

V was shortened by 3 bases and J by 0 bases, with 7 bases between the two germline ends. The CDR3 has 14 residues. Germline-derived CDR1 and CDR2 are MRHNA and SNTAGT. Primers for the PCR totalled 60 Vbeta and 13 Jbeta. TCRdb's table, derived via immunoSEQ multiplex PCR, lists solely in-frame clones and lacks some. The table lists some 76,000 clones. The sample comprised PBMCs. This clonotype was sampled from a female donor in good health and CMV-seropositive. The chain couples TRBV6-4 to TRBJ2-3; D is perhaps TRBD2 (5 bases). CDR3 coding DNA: TGTGCCAGCAGTGAGGACTGGAGCACAGATACGCAGTATTTT. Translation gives CASSEDWSTDTQYF.